The text below deals with one TCR beta chain. Its antigen target is currently unknown. No clone much larger than this one lies a single base away; base qualities are absent. The library relied on the immunoSEQ multiplex PCR assay. TCRdb retrieved this table from immuneACCESS and kept in-frame rearrangements only. Not all clones are present; in checked studies, unresolved V genes account for under half, and no reason is known for the remainder. Across this sample there are fewer than 60,000 clones, with over 75% seen only once. Roughly 13% of the sample goes to the ten largest clones. This record comes from a study of control samples from healthy donors and cancer patients (dated by TCRdb to about 2020). This clonotype was obtained from a woman aged 55-70 years with lung cancer. The sequenced material came from PBMCs.

CDR3 region: CASSQGGLTGELFF. At the DNA level, the sequence is TGTGCCAGCAGCCAGGGGGGGCTCACCGGGGAGCTGTTTTTT. Rearrangement joined TRBV3-1 (or the pseudogene TRBV3-2) to TRBJ2-2, with TRBD2 as a weak D call on 7 bases. V is pared back by 3 bases and J by 4 bases, with 9 bases lying between the germline termini. Counted from cysteine to phenylalanine, this CDR3 has 14 amino acids. Only the CDR3 DNA is retained, 42 bases long and in frame from the first base. CDR1 LGHDT and CDR2 YNNKEL are derived from the germline V gene (reference sequence).